The rows below give T cell receptor beta chains drawn from one sample of a study of PD-1 blockade in classical Hodgkin lymphoma. The table came from immunoSEQ multiplex PCR; TCRdb's copy has only in-frame clones and leaves some out. The sample comprises about 46,000 clones, around 72% of which are singletons, and about 11% rests with the top ten. The sample in question was peripheral blood mononuclear cells (PBMCs), obtained at baseline. All receptors derive from a human donor with classical Hodgkin lymphoma. Both conserved end residues are trimmed from each CDR3. Each record gives: CDR3 protein, J gene, V gene.

ASDLTSGSNEQF TRBJ2-1 TRBV5-5
ASSEGLVNTEAF TRBJ1-1 TRBV9
ASSLPSGSTDTQY TRBJ2-3 TRBV7-9
ASSTRSSTDTQY TRBJ2-3 TRBV19
ASGQTSGTQF TRBJ2-1 TRBV19
ASGPNFSSYNEQF TRBJ2-1 TRBV27
ASSPLNRSPSYEQY TRBJ2-7 TRBV23-1
ASSVTGGGNYNEQF TRBJ2-1 TRBV9
AWSVRYRGANTEAF TRBJ1-1 TRBV30
ASSLPLGGYT TRBJ1-2 TRBV6-5
ASSEQAAGAGNTIY TRBJ1-3 TRBV5-1
ASSQVEYREQETQY TRBJ2-5 TRBV4-1
ASSIGQGNQPQH TRBJ1-5 TRBV28
ASSLQGTGVYEQY TRBJ2-7 TRBV11-2
ACNTPWGNEKLF TRBJ1-4 TRBV30
ASSLGYGDEKLF TRBJ1-4 TRBV7-6
ASSQGLADGLYEQY TRBJ2-7 TRBV4-1
ASSRQGATGELF TRBJ2-2 TRBV14
ASSLGATGTGGIRDEQY TRBJ2-7 TRBV5-6
ASRRPARHTEAF TRBJ1-1 TRBV10-2
ASSFIGSSHEQY TRBJ2-7 TRBV27
ASSVAGSNNEQF TRBJ2-1 TRBV9
ASSRGTTYEQY TRBJ2-7 TRBV5-6
ASSMTGRATEKLF TRBJ1-4 TRBV5-1
ASSPWTENTEAF TRBJ1-1 TRBV7-9
ASSPRASGGEQF TRBJ2-1 TRBV2
ASTGYAGNTIY TRBJ1-3 TRBV2
ASTLGQGHTDTQY TRBJ2-3 TRBV28
ASSYDWQGGTEAF TRBJ1-1 TRBV6-5
ASIPIDRPLSGNTIY TRBJ1-3 TRBV19
ASSLIRGNTEAF TRBJ1-1 TRBV27
ASSPIWGNDEQY TRBJ2-7 TRBV11-2
ASGSGERGYYSPPNEQF TRBJ2-1 TRBV27
ASTTGGETQY TRBJ2-5 TRBV18
ASSQYSQGANYGYT TRBJ1-2 TRBV4-1
ASRPGLSSYNEQF TRBJ2-1 TRBV19
ASANRGNEQF TRBJ2-1 TRBV12-5
ASSPLRPSGMGDPHEQF TRBJ2-1 TRBV7-8
ASSFRGRTQETQY TRBJ2-5 TRBV7-6
ASSDPGPGPYSYEQY TRBJ2-7 TRBV21-1
ASSLAEGNYGYT TRBJ1-2 TRBV5-1
ASSLHRSFAYEQY TRBJ2-7 TRBV6-5
ASSVGLGTEAF TRBJ1-1 TRBV10-2
ASSIGPTAEQY TRBJ2-7 TRBV6-6
ASSQEGAIGYTEAF TRBJ1-1 TRBV4-2
ASSLRTPEAF TRBJ1-1 TRBV11-2
ASSPRDSSYEQY TRBJ2-7 TRBV18
SVDLLGTDTQY TRBJ2-3 TRBV29-1
ASSYSMGNEQY TRBJ2-7 TRBV6-5
ASSLSSSTGELF TRBJ2-2 TRBV7-3
ASSMGLAGGGVYNEQF TRBJ2-1 TRBV19
ASSADRGLTGELF TRBJ2-2 TRBV6-1
ASSLRGDRSYNEQF TRBJ2-1 TRBV11-1
ASSVSGGSEAF TRBJ1-1 TRBV10-1
ASSDSYNSPLH TRBJ1-6 TRBV28
ASSKDRLGNTIY TRBJ1-3 TRBV7-8
ASSPGGRDQPQH TRBJ1-5 TRBV18
ASSFGSTGEQY TRBJ2-7 TRBV11-2
ASGSYEQY TRBJ2-7 TRBV30